Following are 27 T cell receptor beta chains from one sample sequenced in a study of vaccination effects on CD4 cells after COVID-19. Repertoires were generated with immunoSEQ multiplex PCR, while TCRdb's copy carries only in-frame clones and drops some. The data show some 24,000 clones, around three quarters seen once. No antigen has been assigned to these receptors. After expansion with viral peptide pools in the ViraFEST assay, antigen-specific CD4+ T cells were sequenced. Scientists isolated CD4+ T cells after a roughly ten-day culture period ended. People in the vaccine group had not been infected with SARS-CoV-2 before, and their nucleocapsid antibodies were negative. This specimen was CD4+ T cells from PBMCs cultured with HCoV-NL63 spike peptides, taken before COVID-19 vaccination. Receptors originate from a human donor who received a COVID-19 vaccine.

This clone was recorded only once. The chain has TRBV7-9 and TRBJ2-6; no firm D call. The CDR3 totals 13 residues. Germline assignment: CDR1 SEHNR and CDR2 FQNEAQ (reference sequence). Trimming removed 2 bases from V and 11 bases from J, with 10 bases in between. CDR3 nucleotide sequence: TGTGCCAGCAGCTTAAATGGTTTTGACGTCCTGACTTTC. Amino acid sequence: CASSLNGFDVLTF.

V and J are TRBV7-9 and TRBJ2-7, with D maybe TRBD1 (6 bases). CDR1 and CDR2 from the germline V gene are SEHNR and FQNEAQ (reference sequence). This CDR3 spans 16 amino acids. Between the trimmed V and J ends, which lost 1 base and 0 bases, there was a span of 13 bases. CDR3 loop: CASSLGAGASSYEQYF. The CDR3 DNA reads TGTGCCAGCAGCTTAGGCGCAGGGGCCAGCTCCTACGAGCAGTACTTC.

This clone was observed a few times. The chain has TRBV7-9 and TRBJ1-4; a weak D match, TRBD1 (6 bases). The CDR3 covers 15 residues. V was pared by 6 bases and J by 8 bases, with 19 bases between. Per the germline V gene, CDR1 is SEHNR and CDR2 is FQNEAQ (reference sequence). CDR3 region: CASSFNGGLGEKLFF. In nucleotides, the CDR3 is TGTGCCAGCAGTTTCAACGGGGGCCTTGGGGAAAAACTGTTTTTT. Full variable domain (rest looked up from reference TRBV7-9 and TRBJ1-4): DTGVSQNPRHKITKRGQNVTFRCDPISEHNRLYWYRQTLGQGPEFLTYFQNEAQLEKSRLLSDRFSAERPKGSFSTLEIQRTEQGDSAMYLCASSFNGGLGEKLFFGSGTQLSVL.

This chain connects TRBV6-1 to TRBJ2-7, with 8 bases that match TRBD1. The CDR3 totals 16 residues. Per the germline V gene, CDR1 is MNHNS and CDR2 is SASEGT. The ends lost 2 bases at V and 2 bases at J; junction bases unmatched: 8. CDR3 protein: CASSESPGQGPYEQYF. DNA for the CDR3: TGTGCCAGCAGTGAATCTCCCGGACAGGGTCCCTACGAGCAGTACTTC.

The V gene is TRBV9, the J gene TRBJ1-5, with 7 bases aligning to TRBD1. CDR1 is SGDLS, CDR2 YYNGEE, per germline. J gave up 3 bases and V 2 bases, and 5 bases lay outside the gene matches. This CDR3 is built from 15 residues. In DNA, the CDR3 is TGTGCCAGCAGCGTCGATACAGGGGTCAATCAGCCCCAGCATTTT. It codes for CASSVDTGVNQPQHF.

The chain has TRBV4-2 and TRBJ2-1, with D possibly TRBD2 on 6 matching bases. The germline V gene encodes CDR1 LGHNA and CDR2 YNFKEQ. The CDR3 covers 17 residues. Deletions cut 0 bases from V and 0 bases from J, with 12 bases between. Here the CDR3 DNA reads TGTGCCAGCAGCCAAGATTCTAGCGCAAGCTCCTACAATGAGCAGTTCTTC. Translating gives CASSQDSSASSYNEQFF.

The chain uses TRBV21-1 and TRBJ2-6. TRBV21-1 is noted as a pseudogene. The CDR3 has 20 amino acids. CDR3 in DNA: TGTGCCAGCAGCAACTTGGGAGGACAGACGAATTACTCTGGGGCCAACGTCCTGACTTTC. Protein sequence: CASSNLGGQTNYSGANVLTF.

The chain carries TRBV10-3 and TRBJ2-2; D not certain. The germline V gene encodes CDR1 ENHRY and CDR2 SYGVKD. The V and J ends lost 0 bases and 4 bases respectively, with 9 bases between them. There are 15 residues in the CDR3. Here the CDR3 reads CAISESTDPTGELFF. DNA for the CDR3: TGTGCCATCAGTGAGTCTACGGATCCCACCGGGGAGCTGTTTTTT.

V gene TRBV6-5 combines with J gene TRBJ2-7, with TRBD1 matching over 9 bases. Trimming removed 8 bases from V and 4 bases from J; junction bases left unmatched: 6. The CDR3 is 13 residues long. Germline V gene data show CDR1 as MNHEY and CDR2 as SVGAGI. The CDR3 nucleotides are TGTGCCAGCCGGGACAGGGATAATTACGAGCAGTACTTC. Its protein is CASRDRDNYEQYF.

The genes are TRBV7-9 and TRBJ2-4, with TRBD1 as a possible D gene (6 bases). The CDR3 sequence is 12 residues long. V was clipped by 8 bases and J by 8 bases, with 13 bases between them. Per germline, CDR1 SEHNR and CDR2 FQNEAQ (reference sequence). CDR3 DNA: TGTGCCAGCGCAGGGGCTGCGGACATTCAGTACTTC. Translated: CASAGAADIQYF. Full variable domain (missing parts from reference TRBV7-9 and TRBJ2-4): DTGVSQNPRHKITKRGQNVTFRCDPISEHNRLYWYRQTLGQGPEFLTYFQNEAQLEKSRLLSDRFSAERPKGSFSTLEIQRTEQGDSAMYLCASAGAADIQYFGAGTRLSVL.

The chain employs TRBV14 and TRBJ1-1; D uncertain. The CDR3 contains 13 residues. Germline V gene data show CDR1 as SGHDN and CDR2 as FVKESK. V was pared by 8 bases and J by 0 bases, with 10 bases between. CDR3 DNA sequence: TGTGCCAGCTCAGGAGACTTGAACACTGAAGCTTTCTTT. Its translation is CASSGDLNTEAFF. The full variable domain, in which reference TRBV14 and TRBJ1-1 provide the parts outside the CDR3, is EAGVTQFPSHSVIEKGQTVTLRCDPISGHDNLYWYRRVMGKEIKFLLHFVKESKQDESGMPNNRFLAERTGGTYSTLKVQPAELEDSGVYFCASSGDLNTEAFFGQGTRLTVV.

The chain joins TRBV6-5 to TRBJ1-2; the match to TRBD1 covers 8 bases. V was clipped by 6 bases and J by 0 bases; unmatched bases: 6. The V gene's germline CDR1 is MNHEY and CDR2 SVGAGI. The CDR3 covers 15 residues. The CDR3: CASRVQGVANYGYTF. As DNA, the CDR3 is TGTGCCAGCAGAGTACAGGGGGTGGCTAACTATGGCTACACCTTC.

J is TRBJ1-6 and V is TRBV13; TRBD1 is a possible D gene (5 bases). Germline V gene lookup returns CDR1 PRHDT and CDR2 FYEKMQ (reference sequence). This CDR3 has 16 amino acids. Trimming left V 5 bases short and J 3 bases short, with 14 bases between. The CDR3 coding sequence is TGTGCCAGCAGCCCTGCAGACAGAGTCTATAATTCACCCCTCCACTTT. Its translation is CASSPADRVYNSPLHF.

The genes are TRBV25-1 and TRBJ1-2; a possible D gene is TRBD1 (5 bases). Germline V gene data show CDR1 as MGHDK and CDR2 as SYGVNS. The CDR3 sequence is 14 residues long. Trimming pared 6 bases from V and 2 bases from J, leaving 13 bases between. This CDR3 reads CASSAGSGNYGYTF. For the CDR3, the DNA is TGTGCCAGCAGCGCAGGGTCGGGGAACTATGGCTACACCTTC.

The chain combines TRBV5-5 with TRBJ2-7; 8 bases are shared with TRBD1. Germline loops: CDR1 SGHKS, CDR2 YYEKEE (reference sequence). The CDR3 length is 15 residues. V gave up 0 bases and J gave up 9 bases; unmatched junction bases: 11. This CDR3 is CASSLGGTGQRGQYF. For the CDR3, the DNA is TGTGCCAGCAGCTTGGGTGGGACAGGACAACGGGGGCAGTACTTC.

The rearrangement links TRBV7-2 to TRBJ1-6; the D gene is possibly TRBD1 (6 bases). There are 17 residues in the CDR3. Between the trimmed V and J ends, which lost 4 bases and 10 bases, there was a span of 23 bases. The germline gives CDR1 SGHTA, CDR2 FQGNSA. This CDR3 reads CASSSRQELFSGSPLHF. The CDR3 DNA sequence: TGTGCCAGCAGCTCCCGACAGGAACTATTCTCGGGGTCACCCCTCCACTTT.

This CDR3 reads CASSEWANTGELFF. The CDR3 DNA follows: TGTGCCAGCAGTGAATGGGCGAACACCGGGGAGCTGTTTTTT. The J gene is TRBJ2-2, the V gene TRBV25-1, with D unresolved. The V end lost 1 base, the J end lost 0 bases, and 3 bases lay between the germline ends. In germline, CDR1 is MGHDK, CDR2 SYGVNS. This CDR3 spans 14 amino acids.

The rearrangement uses TRBV3-1 (or the pseudogene TRBV3-2) and TRBJ1-6; D ambiguous. Between the trimmed V and J ends, which lost 1 base and 4 bases, there was a span of 8 bases. CDR1 and CDR2 (germline): LGHDT, YNNKEL (reference sequence). The length of the CDR3 is 15 residues. The CDR3 loop reads CASSQGTAYNSPLHF. The CDR3 DNA sequence: TGTGCCAGCAGCCAAGGGACGGCATATAATTCACCCCTCCACTTT.

CDR3 loop: CASSPSREGNNYGYTF. CDR3 DNA sequence: TGTGCCAGCTCACCAAGTCGGGAGGGGAATAACTATGGCTACACCTTC. The chain has TRBV18 and TRBJ1-2; maybe TRBD1 (5 bases). Trimming took 2 bases from V and 1 from J, leaving 14 bases between them. This CDR3 has 16 residues. Germline assignment: CDR1 KGHSH and CDR2 LQKENI.

The gene calls are TRBV5-1 and TRBJ2-5; D uncertain. Trimming left V 2 bases short and J 7 bases short, with 15 bases between. CDR1 and CDR2 from the germline V gene are SGHRS and YFSETQ. CDR3 length equals 14 residues. In DNA, the CDR3 is TGCGCCAGCAGCTTTCAGCCGTCGACGGGGACCCAGTACTTC. Amino acid sequence: CASSFQPSTGTQYF.

V and J are TRBV9 and TRBJ2-5; D is unresolved. CDR3 length: 14 amino acids. The V gene lost 0 bases and the J gene lost 2 bases, with 8 bases spanning the gap. The germline V gene has CDR1 SGDLS and CDR2 YYNGEE. The CDR3, as DNA: TGTGCCAGCAGCGTAGGGGTGGTACAAGAGACCCAGTACTTC. Protein sequence: CASSVGVVQETQYF.

The chain joins TRBV7-9 to TRBJ1-4; D not certain. The length of the CDR3 is 13 residues. The V end was cut by 1 base, the J end by 7 bases, with 7 bases between. CDR1 and CDR2 from the germline V gene are SEHNR and FQNEAQ (reference sequence). This CDR3 reads CASSLGSGEKLFF. In DNA, the CDR3 is TGTGCCAGCAGCTTAGGATCGGGTGAAAAACTGTTTTTT.

The chain joins TRBV7-9 to TRBJ2-5, with D unresolved. Trimming took off 5 bases at V and 0 bases at J, with 16 bases between the two ends. CDR3 length: 16 amino acids. From germline, CDR1 is SEHNR and CDR2 FQNEAQ (reference sequence). This CDR3 reads CASSRLLPVYQETQYF. CDR3 coding DNA: TGTGCCAGCAGCCGTCTTCTTCCAGTGTACCAAGAGACCCAGTACTTC.

This clone occurred a few times. The chain combines TRBV5-1 with TRBJ2-7, with D perhaps TRBD2 (6 bases). The V gene's germline CDR1 is SGHRS and CDR2 YFSETQ. This CDR3 is built from 17 residues. V lost 5 bases, J lost 4 bases, and 25 bases lay in between. The CDR3 sequence: CASSSRLGRRLNYEQYF. CDR3 in DNA: TGCGCCAGCAGTTCACGGCTGGGGAGGAGGTTGAATTACGAGCAGTACTTC. Drawing the rest from reference TRBV5-1 and TRBJ2-7, the complete variable domain is KAGVTQTPRYLIKTRGQQVTLSCSPISGHRSVSWYQQTPGQGLQFLFEYFSETQRNKGNFPGRFSGRQFSNSRSEMNVSTLELGDSALYLCASSSRLGRRLNYEQYFGPGTRLTVT.

V and J are TRBV5-8 and TRBJ2-3, with 9 bases fitting TRBD2. In germline, CDR1 is SGHTS, CDR2 YDEGEE. V trimming: 5 bases; J trimming: 0 bases; junction bases outside the gene matches: 10. The CDR3 contains 17 residues. In nucleotides, the CDR3 is TGTGCCAGCAGTCCTGGGACTAGCTTTACTAGCACAGATACGCAGTATTTT. Translating gives CASSPGTSFTSTDTQYF.

The chain carries TRBV4-1 and TRBJ1-2, with unresolved D. Per germline, CDR1 MGHRA and CDR2 YSYEKL. The length of the CDR3 is 16 residues. Trimming pared 2 bases from V and 4 bases from J, leaving 17 bases between. The CDR3 nucleotides are TGCGCCAGCAGCCAACCCACAGCGCGGGCTATCTATGGCTACACCTTC. Protein sequence: CASSQPTARAIYGYTF.

CDR3 sequence: CASSLIASTEAFF. CDR3 nucleotide sequence: TGCGCCAGCAGCTTGATCGCGAGCACTGAAGCTTTCTTT. V usage is TRBV5-1 and J usage is TRBJ1-1; D not certain. Trimming removed 1 base at V and 4 bases at J, with 8 bases between. This CDR3 spans 13 amino acids. CDR1 is SGHRS and CDR2 is YFSETQ in the germline V gene.